This T cell receptor beta chain was captured by sequencing in a study of cytomegalovirus exposure and HLA in healthy donors. For the study at large: About 85 million unique TCR sequences came from HLA-typed donors in an early release. Study observations and caveats: The study found most TCR sequences rare, yet found some public TCRs in many donors.

The sample holds a few counts of this clone. Its cognate antigen is unknown. Germline CDR1 ENHRY, CDR2 SYGVKD. CDR3 length equals 15 residues. V lost 0 bases, J lost 1 base, and 8 bases lay in between. Both 60 Vbeta primers and 13 Jbeta primers went into the PCR. The repertoire was sequenced with immunoSEQ multiplex PCR; TCRdb's copy has only in-frame clones and lacks some. The table includes 18,000 or so clones, approximately 68% detected once. The clonotype was recovered from a man younger than 35 in good health and CMV-seronegative. Sequenced material: PBMCs. The chain links TRBV10-3 to TRBJ2-3; D perhaps matches TRBD1 (5 bases). The CDR3 bases are TGTGCCATCAGTGAGTCAACAGGCCGCACAGATACGCAGTATTTT. Encoded protein: CAISESTGRTDTQYF.